The clone carrying this T cell receptor beta chain showed up just a few times. The antigen remains undetermined. The V end was cut by 1 base, the J end by 7 bases, with 11 bases between. There are 13 residues in the CDR3. Per the germline V gene, CDR1 is SGHDT and CDR2 is YYEEEE. These data come from a study of T cell repertoires in ileal Crohn's disease. Study information: From the surgical specimen's inflamed ileum, biopsies were taken as M0.

Regarding time point: inflamed ileum from the surgical specimen. Overall study findings and caveats: Clonal expansions were more frequent in active smokers than non-smokers at surgery.

Using immunoSEQ multiplex PCR, the repertoire was profiled, and TCRdb retains in-frame clones only, with some absent. The table shows roughly 17,000 clones, with approximately 92% occurring only once. Sequencing used ileal tissue. This sequence was found in an adult with Crohn's disease. The rearrangement joins TRBV5-6 to TRBJ1-1; a weak D match, TRBD1 (5 bases). CDR3 residues: CASSLFRGFEAFF. CDR3 bases: TGTGCCAGCAGCTTGTTTCGGGGCTTTGAAGCTTTCTTT.